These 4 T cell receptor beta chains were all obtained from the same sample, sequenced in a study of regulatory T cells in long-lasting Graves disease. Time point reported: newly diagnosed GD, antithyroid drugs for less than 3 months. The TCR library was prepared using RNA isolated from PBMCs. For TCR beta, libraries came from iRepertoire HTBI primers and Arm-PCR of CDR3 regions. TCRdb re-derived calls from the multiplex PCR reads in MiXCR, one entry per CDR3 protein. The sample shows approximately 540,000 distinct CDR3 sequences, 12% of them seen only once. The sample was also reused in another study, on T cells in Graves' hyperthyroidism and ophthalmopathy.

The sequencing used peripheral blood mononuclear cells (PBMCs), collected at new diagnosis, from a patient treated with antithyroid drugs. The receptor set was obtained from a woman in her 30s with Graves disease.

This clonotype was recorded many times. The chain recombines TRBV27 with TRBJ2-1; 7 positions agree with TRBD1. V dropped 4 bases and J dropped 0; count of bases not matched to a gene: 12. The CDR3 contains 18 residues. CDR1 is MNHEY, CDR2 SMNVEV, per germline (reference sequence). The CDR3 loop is CASSSIRGTVSSYNEQFF. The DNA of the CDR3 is TGTGCCAGCAGTTCTATTAGGGGGACAGTTAGCTCCTACAATGAGCAGTTCTTC.

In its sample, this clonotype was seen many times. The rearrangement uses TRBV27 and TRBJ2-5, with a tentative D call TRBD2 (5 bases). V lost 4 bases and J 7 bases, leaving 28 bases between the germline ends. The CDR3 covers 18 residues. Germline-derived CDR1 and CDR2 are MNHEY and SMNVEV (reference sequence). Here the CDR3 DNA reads TGTGCCAGCAGTTCGCCTGAAATCTCCCGGTCTGATGGGAGGACCCAGTACTTC. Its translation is CASSSPEISRSDGRTQYF.

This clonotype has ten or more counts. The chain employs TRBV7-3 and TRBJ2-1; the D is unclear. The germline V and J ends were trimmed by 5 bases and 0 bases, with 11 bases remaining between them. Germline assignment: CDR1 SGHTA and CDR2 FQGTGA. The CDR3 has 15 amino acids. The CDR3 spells CASSLHRSSYNEQFF. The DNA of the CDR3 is TGTGCCAGCAGCCTCCATAGGAGCTCCTACAATGAGCAGTTCTTC.

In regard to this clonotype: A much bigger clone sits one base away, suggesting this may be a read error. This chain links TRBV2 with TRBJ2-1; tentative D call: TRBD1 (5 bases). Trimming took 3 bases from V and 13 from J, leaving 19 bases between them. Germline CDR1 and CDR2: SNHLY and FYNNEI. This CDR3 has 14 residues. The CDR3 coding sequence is TGTGCCAGCAGTGAGGACACACAGCAAGAGACCCAGTTCTTC. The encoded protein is CASSEDTQQETQFF.